The present entry profiles one T cell receptor (beta chain) with its context. These data originate in a study of blood T cell repertoires in COVID-19. Study-level information: Samples taken during acute and convalescent COVID-19 were collected in the United States, Italy and Spain.

Trimming stripped 5 bases from V and 1 base from J, with 8 bases between. Germline V gene lookup returns CDR1 SGHVS and CDR2 FQNEAQ. This CDR3 contains 13 residues. Per the authors' pipeline: The assay estimated nucleated cells by amplifying reference gene primers. Some clones are missing from TCRdb's copy, which holds only in-frame ones; the method was immunoSEQ multiplex PCR. The DNA gave D and trimming, while V, J and clone size come from that table. The profile covers 220,000 or so clones, with 84% appearing a single time and less than 20% taken by the ten largest. The specimen sequenced was peripheral blood. This sequence was found in a man aged 25 to 40 with active or convalescent COVID-19. The chain recombines TRBV7-8 with TRBJ1-2, with a weak D call TRBD1 (5 bases). The DNA of the CDR3 is TGTGCCAGCAGCCAGACAGTTAACTATGGCTACACCTTC. Translated, it gives CASSQTVNYGYTF.